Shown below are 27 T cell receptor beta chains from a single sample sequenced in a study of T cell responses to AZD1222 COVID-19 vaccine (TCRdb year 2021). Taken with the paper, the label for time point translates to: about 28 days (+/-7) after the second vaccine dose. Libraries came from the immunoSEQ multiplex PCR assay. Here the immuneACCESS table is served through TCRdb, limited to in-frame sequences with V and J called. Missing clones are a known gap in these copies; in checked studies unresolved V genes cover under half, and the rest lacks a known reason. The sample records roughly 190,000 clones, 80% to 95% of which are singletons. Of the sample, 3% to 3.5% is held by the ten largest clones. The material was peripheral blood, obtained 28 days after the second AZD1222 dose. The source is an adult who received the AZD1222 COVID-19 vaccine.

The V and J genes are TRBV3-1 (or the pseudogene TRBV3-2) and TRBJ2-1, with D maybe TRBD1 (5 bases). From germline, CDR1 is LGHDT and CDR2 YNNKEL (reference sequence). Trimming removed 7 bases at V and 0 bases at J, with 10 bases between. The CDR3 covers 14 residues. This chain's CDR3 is CASTTGYSYNEQFF. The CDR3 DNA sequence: TGTGCCAGCACCACAGGCTACTCCTACAATGAGCAGTTCTTC.

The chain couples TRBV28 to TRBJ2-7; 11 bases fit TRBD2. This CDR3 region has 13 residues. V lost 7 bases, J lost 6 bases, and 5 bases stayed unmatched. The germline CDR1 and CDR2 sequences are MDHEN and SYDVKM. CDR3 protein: CASIASGRFEQYF. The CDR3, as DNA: TGTGCCAGCATCGCTAGCGGGAGGTTCGAGCAGTACTTC.

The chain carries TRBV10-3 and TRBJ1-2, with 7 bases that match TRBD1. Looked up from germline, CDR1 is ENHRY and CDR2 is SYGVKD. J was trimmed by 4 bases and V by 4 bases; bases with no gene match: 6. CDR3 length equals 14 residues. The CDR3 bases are TGTGCCATCAGTGGGTCACGGGACAGCTATGGCTACACCTTC. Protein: CAISGSRDSYGYTF.

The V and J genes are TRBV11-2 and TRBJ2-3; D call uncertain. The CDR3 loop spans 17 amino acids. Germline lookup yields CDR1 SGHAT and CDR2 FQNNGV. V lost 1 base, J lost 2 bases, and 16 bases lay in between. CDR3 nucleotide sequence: TGTGCCAGCAGCTTAGCGAAAGGAACCTCGGACACAGATACGCAGTATTTT. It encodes CASSLAKGTSDTDTQYF.

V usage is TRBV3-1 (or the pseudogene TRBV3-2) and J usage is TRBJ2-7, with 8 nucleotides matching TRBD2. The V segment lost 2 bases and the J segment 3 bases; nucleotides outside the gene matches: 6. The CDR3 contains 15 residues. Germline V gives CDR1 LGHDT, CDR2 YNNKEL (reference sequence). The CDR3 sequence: CASSQRLGTSYEQYF. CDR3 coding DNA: TGTGCCAGCAGCCAACGTCTGGGGACTAGCTACGAGCAGTACTTC.

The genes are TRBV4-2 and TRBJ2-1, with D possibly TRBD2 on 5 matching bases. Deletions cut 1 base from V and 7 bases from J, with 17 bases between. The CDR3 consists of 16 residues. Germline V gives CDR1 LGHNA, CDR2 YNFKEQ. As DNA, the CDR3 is TGTGCCAGCAGCCAAGGGTACGCGGAACGGGATAATGAGCAGTTCTTC. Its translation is CASSQGYAERDNEQFF.

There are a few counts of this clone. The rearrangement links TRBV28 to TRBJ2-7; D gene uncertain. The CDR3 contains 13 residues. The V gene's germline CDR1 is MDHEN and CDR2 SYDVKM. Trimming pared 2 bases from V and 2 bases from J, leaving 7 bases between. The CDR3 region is CASSLRVPYEQYF. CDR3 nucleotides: TGTGCCAGCAGTTTACGGGTGCCCTACGAGCAGTACTTC.

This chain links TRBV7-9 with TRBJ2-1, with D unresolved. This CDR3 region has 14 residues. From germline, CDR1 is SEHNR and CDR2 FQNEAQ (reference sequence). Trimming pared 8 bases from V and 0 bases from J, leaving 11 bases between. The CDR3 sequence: CASRRSTSYNEQFF. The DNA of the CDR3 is TGTGCCAGCCGGCGCAGCACCTCCTACAATGAGCAGTTCTTC.

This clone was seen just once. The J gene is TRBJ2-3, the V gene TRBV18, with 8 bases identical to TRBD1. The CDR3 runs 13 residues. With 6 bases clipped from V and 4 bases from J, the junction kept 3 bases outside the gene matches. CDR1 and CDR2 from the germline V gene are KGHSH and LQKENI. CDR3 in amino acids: CASSRTGPDTQYF. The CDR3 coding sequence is TGTGCCAGCTCCAGGACAGGGCCAGATACGCAGTATTTT.

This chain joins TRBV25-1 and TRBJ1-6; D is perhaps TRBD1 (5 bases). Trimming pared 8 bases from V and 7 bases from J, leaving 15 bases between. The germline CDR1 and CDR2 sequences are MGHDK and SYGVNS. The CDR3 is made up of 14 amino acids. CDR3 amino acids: CASAWGEINSPLHF. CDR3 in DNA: TGTGCCAGCGCTTGGGGGGAAATCAATTCACCCCTCCACTTT.

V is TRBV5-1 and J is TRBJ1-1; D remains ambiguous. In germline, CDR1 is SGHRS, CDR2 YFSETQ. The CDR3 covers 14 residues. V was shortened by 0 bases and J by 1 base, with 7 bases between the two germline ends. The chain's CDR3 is CASSLARGNTEAFF. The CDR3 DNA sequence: TGCGCCAGCAGCTTGGCTCGGGGGAACACTGAAGCTTTCTTT.

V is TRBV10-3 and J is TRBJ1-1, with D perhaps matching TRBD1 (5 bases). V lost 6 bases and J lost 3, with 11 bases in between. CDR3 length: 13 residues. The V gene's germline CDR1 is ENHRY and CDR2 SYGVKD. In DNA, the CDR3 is TGTGCCATCAGAAAACGGGGGGACACTGAAGCTTTCTTT. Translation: CAIRKRGDTEAFF.

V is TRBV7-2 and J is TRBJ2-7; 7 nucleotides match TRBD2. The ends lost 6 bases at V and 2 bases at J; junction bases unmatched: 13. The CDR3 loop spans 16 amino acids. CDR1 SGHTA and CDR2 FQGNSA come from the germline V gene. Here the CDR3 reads CASSQRIAGLTYEQYF. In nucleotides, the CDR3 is TGTGCCAGCAGTCAACGGATAGCGGGTTTAACCTACGAGCAGTACTTC.

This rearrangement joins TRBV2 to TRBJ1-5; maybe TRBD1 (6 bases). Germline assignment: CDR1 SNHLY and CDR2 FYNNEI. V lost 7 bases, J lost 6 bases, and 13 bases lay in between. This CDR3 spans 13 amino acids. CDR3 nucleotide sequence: TGTGCCAGCAACCGTGAGGGGGTTCAGCCCCAGCATTTT. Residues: CASNREGVQPQHF.

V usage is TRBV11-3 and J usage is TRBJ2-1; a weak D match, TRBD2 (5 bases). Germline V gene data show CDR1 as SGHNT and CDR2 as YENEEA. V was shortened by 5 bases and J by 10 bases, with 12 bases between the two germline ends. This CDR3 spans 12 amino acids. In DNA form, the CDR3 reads TGTGCCAGCAGCCTGGGGAGAGGGGAGCAGTTCTTC. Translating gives CASSLGRGEQFF.

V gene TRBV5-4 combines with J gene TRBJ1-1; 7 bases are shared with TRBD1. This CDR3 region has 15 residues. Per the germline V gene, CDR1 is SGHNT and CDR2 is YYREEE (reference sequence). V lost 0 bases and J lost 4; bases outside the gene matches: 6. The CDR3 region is CASSLGRQGGTEAFF. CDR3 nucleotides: TGTGCCAGCAGCTTGGGTCGACAGGGTGGCACTGAAGCTTTCTTT.

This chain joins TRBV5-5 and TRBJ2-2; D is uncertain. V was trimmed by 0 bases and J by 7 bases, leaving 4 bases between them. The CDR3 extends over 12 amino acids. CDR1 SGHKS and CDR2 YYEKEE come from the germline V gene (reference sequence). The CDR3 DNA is TGTGCCAGCAGCTTGGCCTTCGGGGAGCTGTTTTTT. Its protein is CASSLAFGELFF.

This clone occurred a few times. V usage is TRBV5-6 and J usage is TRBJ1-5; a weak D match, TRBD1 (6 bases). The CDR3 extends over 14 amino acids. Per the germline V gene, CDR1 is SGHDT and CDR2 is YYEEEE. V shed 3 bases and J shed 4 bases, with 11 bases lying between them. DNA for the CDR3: TGTGCCAGCAGCTGGAGGGGGGGTAATCAGCCCCAGCATTTT. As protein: CASSWRGGNQPQHF.

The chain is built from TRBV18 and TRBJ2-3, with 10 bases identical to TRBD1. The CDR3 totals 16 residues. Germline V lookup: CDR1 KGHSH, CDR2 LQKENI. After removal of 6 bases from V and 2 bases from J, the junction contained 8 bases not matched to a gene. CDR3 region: CASSPGQGLLTDTQYF. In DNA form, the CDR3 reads TGTGCCAGCTCTCCGGGACAGGGGCTGCTCACAGATACGCAGTATTTT.

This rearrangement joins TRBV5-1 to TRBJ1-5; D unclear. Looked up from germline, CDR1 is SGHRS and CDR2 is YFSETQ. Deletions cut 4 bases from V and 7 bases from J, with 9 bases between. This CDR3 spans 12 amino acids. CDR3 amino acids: CASSEKRQPQHF. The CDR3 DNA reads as TGCGCCAGCAGCGAAAAAAGGCAGCCCCAGCATTTT.

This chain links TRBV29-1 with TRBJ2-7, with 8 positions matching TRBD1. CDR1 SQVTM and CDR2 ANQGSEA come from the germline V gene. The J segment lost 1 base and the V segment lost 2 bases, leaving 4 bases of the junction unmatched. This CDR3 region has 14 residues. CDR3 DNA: TGCAGCGTTGAAATCCAGGGGGCTTCCTACGAGCAGTACTTC. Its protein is CSVEIQGASYEQYF.

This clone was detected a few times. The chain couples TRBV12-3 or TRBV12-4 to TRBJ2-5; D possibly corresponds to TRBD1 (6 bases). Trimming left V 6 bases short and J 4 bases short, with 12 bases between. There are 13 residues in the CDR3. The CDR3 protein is CASREQGRETQYF. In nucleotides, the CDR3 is TGTGCCAGCAGAGAACAGGGTCGAGAGACCCAGTACTTC.

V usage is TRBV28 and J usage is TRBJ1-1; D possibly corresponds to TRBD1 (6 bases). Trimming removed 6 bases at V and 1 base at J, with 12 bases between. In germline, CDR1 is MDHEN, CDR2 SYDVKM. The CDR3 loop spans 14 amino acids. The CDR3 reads CASRTTGWNTEAFF. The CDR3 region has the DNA TGTGCCAGCAGGACTACAGGGTGGAACACTGAAGCTTTCTTT.

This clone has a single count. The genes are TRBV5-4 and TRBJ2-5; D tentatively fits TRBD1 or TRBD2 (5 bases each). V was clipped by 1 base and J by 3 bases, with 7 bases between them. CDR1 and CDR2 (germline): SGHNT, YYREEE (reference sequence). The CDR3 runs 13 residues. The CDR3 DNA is TGTGCCAGCAGCTTGAGAGGGGAAGAGACCCAGTACTTC. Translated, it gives CASSLRGEETQYF.

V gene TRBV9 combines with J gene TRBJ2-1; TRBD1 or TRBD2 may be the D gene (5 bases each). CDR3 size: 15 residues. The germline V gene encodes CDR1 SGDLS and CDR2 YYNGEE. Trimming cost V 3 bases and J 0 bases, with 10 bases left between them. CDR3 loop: CASSETGGSYNEQFF. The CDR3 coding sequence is TGTGCCAGCAGCGAGACTGGGGGCTCCTACAATGAGCAGTTCTTC.

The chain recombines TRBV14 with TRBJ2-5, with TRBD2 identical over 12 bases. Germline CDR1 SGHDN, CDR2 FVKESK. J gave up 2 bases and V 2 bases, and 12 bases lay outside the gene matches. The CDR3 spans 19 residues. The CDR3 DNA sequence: TGTGCCAGCAGCCAAACTAGCGGGAGGACCTTTAACCCTCAAGAGACCCAGTACTTC. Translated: CASSQTSGRTFNPQETQYF.

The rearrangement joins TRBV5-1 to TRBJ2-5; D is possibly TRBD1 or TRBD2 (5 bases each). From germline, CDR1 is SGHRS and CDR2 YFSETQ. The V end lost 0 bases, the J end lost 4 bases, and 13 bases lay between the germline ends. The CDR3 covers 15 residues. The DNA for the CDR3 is TGCGCCAGCAGCTTGGGCGTATCAGGGACAGAGACCCAGTACTTC. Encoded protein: CASSLGVSGTETQYF. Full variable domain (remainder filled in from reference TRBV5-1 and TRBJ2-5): KAGVTQTPRYLIKTRGQQVTLSCSPISGHRSVSWYQQTPGQGLQFLFEYFSETQRNKGNFPGRFSGRQFSNSRSEMNVSTLELGDSALYLCASSLGVSGTETQYFGPGTRLLVL.